Here is one T cell receptor (beta chain) with its context. Its cognate antigen is unknown. An end of the junction differs from the germline gene, which may be a read error. The library came from three nested PCR rounds adapted from ARM-PCR protocols. In TCRdb, the multiplex PCR reads were re-called with MiXCR into one record per CDR3 protein. Seen here are about 200,000 distinct CDR3 sequences, approximately 74% observed once, and the top ten hold approximately 25%. The template was RNA from unsorted bulk tissue. The data stem from a study of tumor and adjacent non-tumor tissue in lung cancer. Overall study: Patients comprised approximately eleven adenocarcinoma, a couple of squamous cell carcinoma and 1 small cell lung cancer.

General study findings and limits: Tumor tissue had significantly higher TCR diversity than normal lung. Tumor repertoires had a smaller top 100 clone share than normal lung.

Sequencing was done on a sample of lung tumor tissue. This clonotype originated in a man between 60 and 75 years old with non-small cell lung cancer.

CDR3 region: CANSEATGFTEAFF. The CDR3 DNA is TGCGCCAACAGTGAGGCGACAGGTTTCACTGAAGCTTTCTTT. This chain connects TRBV10-2 to TRBJ1-1; D is perhaps TRBD1 (6 bases). This CDR3 region has 14 residues. CDR1 is WSHSY, CDR2 SAAADI, per germline.